This entry concerns a single T cell receptor (beta chain). This CDR3 has 16 residues. Germline V lookup: CDR1 MDHEN, CDR2 SYDVKM. J was trimmed by 2 bases and V by 1 base; bases with no gene match: 5. This sample stems from a study of blood T cell repertoires in COVID-19. At the level of the study: The samples span acute and convalescent COVID-19 from the United States, Italy and Spain. In each case, the material was cDNA or gDNA derived from T cells, B-cell-depleted T cells, or PBMCs.

The authors' processing: Reference gene primer amplification in the assay estimated nucleated cell counts. Assay used: immunoSEQ multiplex PCR; TCRdb lists only in-frame clones, some missing. The DNA gave D and trimming, while V, J and clone size come from that table. The table has 150,000 to 200,000 clones, about 82% seen once. The rearrangement joins TRBV28 to TRBJ2-5; 9 bases are shared with TRBD2. The clonotype was recovered from a woman in her 30s with acute or convalescent COVID-19. The sequencing sample was made of peripheral blood. CDR3 coding DNA: TGTGCCAGCAGTTTATCGACTAGCGGAAAACAAGAGACCCAGTACTTC. This gives the protein CASSLSTSGKQETQYF.